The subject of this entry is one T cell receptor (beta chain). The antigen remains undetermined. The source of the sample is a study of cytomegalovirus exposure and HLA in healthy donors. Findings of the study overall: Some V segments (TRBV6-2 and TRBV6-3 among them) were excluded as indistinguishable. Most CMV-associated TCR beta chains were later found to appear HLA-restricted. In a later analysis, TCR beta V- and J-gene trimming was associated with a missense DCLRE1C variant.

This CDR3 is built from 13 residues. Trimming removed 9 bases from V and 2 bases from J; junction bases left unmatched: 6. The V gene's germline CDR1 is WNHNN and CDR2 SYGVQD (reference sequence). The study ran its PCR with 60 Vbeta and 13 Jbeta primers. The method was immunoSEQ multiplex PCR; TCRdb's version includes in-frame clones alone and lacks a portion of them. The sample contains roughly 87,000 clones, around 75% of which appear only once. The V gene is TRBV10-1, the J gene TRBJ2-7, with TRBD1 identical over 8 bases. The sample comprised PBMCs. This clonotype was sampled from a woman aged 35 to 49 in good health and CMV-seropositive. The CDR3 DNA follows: TGCGCCAGTCTAAGGGACAGGCCCTACGAGCAGTACTTC. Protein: CASLRDRPYEQYF.